Shown below are 25 T cell receptor beta chains from a single sample sequenced in a study of T-cell reconstitution after alpha-beta-depleted transplantation in children. Unique molecular identifiers were incorporated into the prepared TCRbeta library. TCRdb processed the PCR reads anew with MiXCR; each CDR3 protein has one entry. The sample holds about 600,000 distinct CDR3 sequences, about 10% seen once. The input for sequencing was PBMCs from the stem cell graft donor, taken from the stem cell graft. The receptors here all came from a human donor who donated a stem cell graft to a child with acute myeloid leukemia.

This clonotype was detected only a few times. The chain has TRBV7-6 and TRBJ2-7; D is unclear. The CDR3 has 14 amino acids. V shed 3 bases and J shed 6 bases, with 15 bases lying between them. The V gene's germline CDR1 is SGHVS and CDR2 FNYEAQ. The CDR3 loop reads CASSFGGTSGEQYF. CDR3 sequence (DNA): TGTGCCAGCAGCTTCGGCGGTACCTCTGGCGAGCAGTACTTC. Complete variable domain (other parts from reference TRBV7-6 and TRBJ2-7): GAGVSQSPRYKVTKRGQDVALRCDPISGHVSLYWYRQALGQGPEFLTYFNYEAQQDKSGLPNDRFSAERPEGSISTLTIQRTEQRDSAMYRCASSFGGTSGEQYFGPGTRLTVT.

This clonotype was found a few times. V and J are TRBV29-1 and TRBJ2-3, with 9 bases aligning to TRBD1. The trim removed 5 bases at V and 7 bases at J, leaving 13 bases unmatched. Germline CDR1 SQVTM, CDR2 ANQGSEA. CDR3 length equals 15 residues. The CDR3 DNA reads as TGCAGCGTTCCAAGATCGGGACAGGGTCCGAATACGCAGTATTTT. Protein: CSVPRSGQGPNTQYF.

The genes are TRBV7-6 and TRBJ2-3; D is unresolved. CDR1 and CDR2 from the germline V gene are SGHVS and FNYEAQ. This CDR3 has 14 residues. Trimming cost V 1 base and J 4 bases, with 9 bases left between them. The CDR3 DNA reads TGTGCCAGCAGCTTAGGCTACCACTCAGATACGCAGTATTTT. Protein product: CASSLGYHSDTQYF.

This clonotype has more than one count but fewer than ten. The J gene is TRBJ2-7, the V gene TRBV18, with 8 bases that match TRBD1. The germline CDR1 and CDR2 sequences are KGHSH and LQKENI. V lost 6 bases and J lost 2; bases outside the gene matches: 9. The CDR3 runs to 15 residues. In DNA, the CDR3 is TGTGCCAGCTCGACCGGACAGGGAATAACCTACGAGCAGTACTTC. Residues: CASSTGQGITYEQYF.

This clonotype has just a few counts. The V call is TRBV20-1, the J call TRBJ2-3; D unclear. The CDR3 length is 15 residues. The V and J ends lost 0 bases and 0 bases respectively, with 10 bases between them. Germline values: CDR1 DFQATT, CDR2 SNEGSKA (reference sequence). The CDR3, as DNA: TGCAGTGCTAGAGATTGGGGAACTAGCACAGATACGCAGTATTTT. Its translation is CSARDWGTSTDTQYF.

J is TRBJ2-1 and V is TRBV20-1; no clear D. This CDR3 contains 14 residues. The V and J ends lost 1 base and 4 bases respectively, with 11 bases between them. Germline lookup yields CDR1 DFQATT and CDR2 SNEGSKA (reference sequence). The DNA for the CDR3 is TGCAGTGCTAGAGGTCTACTTAAATACAATGAGCAGTTCTTC. Protein: CSARGLLKYNEQFF.

This clonotype has just a few counts. V and J are TRBV20-1 and TRBJ2-1; tentative D call: TRBD1 (6 bases). Trimming removed 5 bases from V and 6 bases from J, with 14 bases in between. This CDR3 spans 13 amino acids. Looked up from germline, CDR1 is DFQATT and CDR2 is SNEGSKA (reference sequence). The CDR3 reads CSAPRDTSNEQFF. As DNA, the CDR3 is TGCAGTGCTCCCCGGGACACCTCCAATGAGCAGTTCTTC.

This clonotype was picked up many times. The gene calls are TRBV10-3 and TRBJ2-1; weak D call: TRBD2 (5 bases). The V gene's germline CDR1 is ENHRY and CDR2 SYGVKD. The V and J ends lost 3 bases and 4 bases respectively, with 10 bases between them. The CDR3 extends over 14 amino acids. The CDR3 loop reads CAISEREPYNEQFF. Here the CDR3 DNA reads TGTGCCATCAGTGAAAGGGAGCCTTACAATGAGCAGTTCTTC.

V and J are TRBV5-1 and TRBJ1-2; 8 bases fit TRBD1. The V segment lost 4 bases and the J segment 5 bases; nucleotides outside the gene matches: 10. CDR1 and CDR2 (germline): SGHRS, YFSETQ. The CDR3 runs to 15 residues. The CDR3 reads CASSPRAGTGYGYTF. The DNA for the CDR3 is TGCGCCAGCAGCCCCCGAGCCGGGACAGGATATGGCTACACCTTC.

The genes are TRBV4-2 and TRBJ2-3; 7 bases fit TRBD2. Germline V lookup: CDR1 LGHNA, CDR2 YNFKEQ. Trimming at V came to 4 bases and at J to 2 bases, leaving 9 bases not matched to a gene. The CDR3 is 16 amino acids. The CDR3 reads CASSRRLAFPTDTQYF. The CDR3 DNA follows: TGTGCCAGCAGCCGACGACTAGCCTTCCCCACAGATACGCAGTATTTT.

This clonotype was counted only a few times. This rearrangement joins TRBV5-1 to TRBJ2-5; perhaps TRBD2 as D (5 bases). Trimming cost V 0 bases and J 5 bases, with 11 bases left between them. Looked up from germline, CDR1 is SGHRS and CDR2 is YFSETQ. This CDR3 region has 14 residues. The CDR3 DNA follows: TGCGCCAGCAGCTTGGCGGGATTGGAGGAGACCCAGTACTTC. Protein: CASSLAGLEETQYF.

This clonotype has a handful of counts. The chain has TRBV7-2 and TRBJ2-7; 13 bases map to TRBD2. Germline trimming cut 5 bases from V and 0 bases from J; bases unmatched to any gene: 7. The CDR3 totals 17 residues. Germline V CDR1 and CDR2: SGHTA, FQGNSA. Here the CDR3 DNA reads TGTGCCAGCAGCCGAAGGACTAGCGGGAGCGGCTCCTACGAGCAGTACTTC. Protein product: CASSRRTSGSGSYEQYF.

Notes on this clonotype: Germline and junction disagree at one end, which may indicate a read error. The chain joins TRBV29-1 to TRBJ2-7, with unresolved D. The CDR3 covers 11 residues. Per germline, CDR1 SQVTM and CDR2 ANQGSEA. The CDR3 DNA reads TGCAGCGTTGAGATCTCCGACGAGCAGTACTTC. Amino acid sequence: CSVEISDEQYF.

The chain is built from TRBV7-2 and TRBJ2-3; no clear D. Germline values: CDR1 SGHTA, CDR2 FQGNSA. The CDR3 spans 16 residues. V dropped 5 bases and J dropped 0 bases, with 15 bases sitting between them. The CDR3 loop reads CASSLMAVTSTDTQYF. In DNA, the CDR3 is TGTGCCAGCAGCCTTATGGCAGTCACTAGCACAGATACGCAGTATTTT.

Many counts were recorded for this clonotype. The J gene is TRBJ2-7, the V gene TRBV7-2, with 11 nucleotides matching TRBD2. V lost 5 bases and J lost 5; bases outside the gene matches: 8. The CDR3 is 15 residues long. Germline V gives CDR1 SGHTA, CDR2 FQGNSA. The CDR3 loop reads CASSPAGTSGDEQYF. The CDR3 bases are TGTGCCAGCAGCCCTGCCGGGACTAGCGGAGACGAGCAGTACTTC.

This clonotype appeared a few times. The chain joins TRBV12-3 or TRBV12-4 to TRBJ2-2, with 7 bases aligning to TRBD1. The CDR3 consists of 16 residues. Trimming removed 7 bases from V and 5 bases from J; junction bases left unmatched: 13. CDR3 amino acids: CASIPRKTGKTGELFF. CDR3 coding DNA: TGTGCCAGCATCCCCCGGAAGACAGGGAAAACCGGGGAGCTGTTTTTT.

Ten or more counts support this clonotype. V is TRBV10-3 and J is TRBJ2-1; TRBD2 aligns across 11 bases. The CDR3 spans 15 residues. Germline V lookup: CDR1 ENHRY, CDR2 SYGVKD. Trimming at V came to 5 bases and at J to 4 bases, leaving 4 bases not matched to a gene. The CDR3 sequence is CAISSSGRLYNEQFF. In DNA, the CDR3 is TGTGCCATCAGTTCTAGCGGGAGGCTGTACAATGAGCAGTTCTTC.

The J gene is TRBJ2-1, the V gene TRBV6-1; 9 bases map to TRBD2. The J segment lost 8 bases and the V segment lost 6 bases, leaving 14 bases of the junction unmatched. Looked up from germline, CDR1 is MNHNS and CDR2 is SASEGT. The CDR3 is 16 residues long. CDR3 region: CASRGDVAGAKHEQFF. The CDR3 DNA follows: TGTGCCAGCAGAGGGGATGTAGCGGGAGCAAAGCATGAGCAGTTCTTC.

The J gene is TRBJ2-2, the V gene TRBV28; D may be TRBD1 (6 bases). The CDR3 extends over 15 amino acids. V lost 5 bases to trimming and J lost 4 bases, with 14 bases between them. The germline V gene has CDR1 MDHEN and CDR2 SYDVKM. The CDR3 DNA is TGTGCCAGCAGTCCCCCAGGCAGGGGCACCGGGGAGCTGTTTTTT. Its protein is CASSPPGRGTGELFF.

The J gene is TRBJ2-1, the V gene TRBV7-8; maybe TRBD2 (6 bases). Trimming stripped 2 bases from V and 5 bases from J, with 25 bases between. Germline CDR1 is SGHVS and CDR2 is FQNEAQ. This CDR3 is 19 amino acids long. The CDR3 DNA follows: TGTGCCAGCAGCTTATTCCCCGGGAGTCTCTCTTCGGGAGACAATGAGCAGTTCTTC. Translated, it gives CASSLFPGSLSSGDNEQFF.

This clonotype came up many times. The chain couples TRBV20-1 to TRBJ2-2; 7 bases fit TRBD2. The V segment lost 5 bases and the J segment 1 base; nucleotides outside the gene matches: 10. CDR3 length: 16 residues. Germline V gene lookup returns CDR1 DFQATT and CDR2 SNEGSKA (reference sequence). CDR3 protein: CSAPRGEGGNTGELFF. The CDR3 region has the DNA TGCAGTGCTCCCCGGGGGGAGGGAGGGAACACCGGGGAGCTGTTTTTT.

This clonotype was recorded many times. The gene calls are TRBV29-1 and TRBJ2-2; TRBD1 matches at 9 bases. This CDR3 has 14 amino acids. The J segment lost 4 bases and the V segment lost 7 bases, leaving 7 bases of the junction unmatched. Germline V CDR1 and CDR2: SQVTM, ANQGSEA. The CDR3 protein is CSAGQGTPTGELFF. In nucleotides, the CDR3 is TGCAGCGCCGGACAGGGGACACCCACCGGGGAGCTGTTTTTT.

The chain uses TRBV15 and TRBJ2-1; possible D gene TRBD2, 5 bases. Germline V gene data show CDR1 as LNHNV and CDR2 as YYDKDF (reference sequence). The CDR3 is 11 amino acids. V lost 3 bases to trimming and J lost 14 bases, with 11 bases between them. CDR3 coding DNA: TGTGCCACCAGCAGGGACTCCCATGAGTTCTTC. This encodes CATSRDSHEFF.

This clonotype was seen only a few times. V gene TRBV5-1 combines with J gene TRBJ2-1, with 8 bases that match TRBD2. Germline assignment: CDR1 SGHRS and CDR2 YFSETQ. The junction had 9 bases not matched to a gene; V was cut back by 1 base and J by 6 bases. CDR3 length: 16 amino acids. The CDR3 loop is CASSLLGAGGGNEQFF. Here the CDR3 DNA reads TGCGCCAGCAGCTTGTTGGGCGCGGGAGGAGGCAATGAGCAGTTCTTC.

The chain employs TRBV29-1 and TRBJ2-3; tentative D call: TRBD2 (5 bases). Trimming cost V 4 bases and J 0 bases, with 11 bases left between them. The CDR3 totals 14 residues. CDR1 and CDR2 (germline): SQVTM, ANQGSEA. CDR3 in amino acids: CSVVRGSSTDTQYF. The CDR3 region has the DNA TGCAGCGTTGTCCGAGGGTCTAGCACAGATACGCAGTATTTT.